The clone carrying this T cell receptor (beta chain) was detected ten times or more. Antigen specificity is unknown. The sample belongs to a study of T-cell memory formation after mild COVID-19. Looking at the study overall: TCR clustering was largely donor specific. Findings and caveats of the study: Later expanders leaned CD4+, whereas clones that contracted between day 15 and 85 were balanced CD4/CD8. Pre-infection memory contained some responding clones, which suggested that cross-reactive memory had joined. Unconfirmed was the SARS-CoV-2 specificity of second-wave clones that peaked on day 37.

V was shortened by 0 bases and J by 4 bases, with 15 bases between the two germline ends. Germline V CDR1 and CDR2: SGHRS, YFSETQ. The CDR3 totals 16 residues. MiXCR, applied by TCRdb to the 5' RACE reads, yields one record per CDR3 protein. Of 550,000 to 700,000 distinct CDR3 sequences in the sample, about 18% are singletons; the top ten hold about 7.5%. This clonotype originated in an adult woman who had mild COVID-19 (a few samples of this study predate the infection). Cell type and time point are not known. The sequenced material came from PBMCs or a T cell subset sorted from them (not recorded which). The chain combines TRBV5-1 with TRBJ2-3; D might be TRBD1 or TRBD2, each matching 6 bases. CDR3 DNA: TGCGCCAGCAGCTTGGCCCGGGGGCTCCTCGCAGATACGCAGTATTTT. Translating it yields CASSLARGLLADTQYF.